Listed below are T cell receptor beta chains from one sample, sequenced in a study of blood T cell repertoires in COVID-19. The data were produced by immunoSEQ multiplex PCR, yet TCRdb's version contains in-frame clones alone and is incomplete. The sample lists roughly 160,000 clones, less than 90% seen once, with 11% to 15% in the top ten. Sequencing used peripheral blood. The receptors were gathered from a man aged 18 to 35 with active or convalescent COVID-19. CDR3s include the opening cysteine and the closing phenylalanine or tryptophan. D genes are given only for firm matches. The size field is filled for only some rows; it gives once, few, many or a size class.

d_call,clone_size,j_call,v_call,cdr3_aa,cdr3_nt
.,many,TRBJ2-7,TRBV6-6,CASSETGDEQYF,TGTGCCAGCAGCGAGACAGGTGACGAGCAGTACTTC
.,.,TRBJ1-6,TRBV2,CASSELSPLHF,TGTGCCAGCAGTGAACTCTCACCCCTCCACTTT
TRBD1,.,TRBJ2-6,TRBV5-5,CASSWTGSGAGANVLTF,TGTGCCAGCAGCTGGACAGGGTCCGGGGCTGGGGCCAACGTCCTGACTTTC
TRBD2,.,TRBJ2-2,TRBV15,CATSRKLAGGRRNTGELFF,TGTGCCACCAGCAGGAAACTAGCGGGAGGGCGACGGAACACCGGGGAGCTGTTTTTT
.,.,TRBJ2-7,TRBV6-5,CASSHQEGIPYEQYF,TGTGCCAGCAGCCACCAGGAGGGTATCCCCTACGAGCAGTACTTC
.,.,TRBJ1-4,TRBV21-1,CASSKETGRNEKLFF,TGTGCCAGCAGCAAAGAGACAGGGAGGAATGAAAAACTGTTTTTT
.,.,TRBJ1-4,TRBV27,CASSLPGATNEKLFF,TGTGCCAGCAGTTTACCAGGTGCAACTAATGAAAAACTGTTTTTT
.,once,TRBJ1-6,TRBV5-4,CASSLKGGSPLHF,TGTGCCAGCAGTTTAAAAGGGGGTTCACCCCTCCACTTT
.,.,TRBJ2-3,TRBV5-5,CASSLAGGRTQYF,TGTGCCAGCAGCTTGGCGGGGGGCAGGACGCAGTATTTT
.,.,TRBJ1-1,TRBV15,CATSREEKGTEAFF,TGTGCCACCAGCAGAGAAGAGAAGGGGACTGAAGCTTTCTTT
.,once,TRBJ1-1,TRBV11-2,CASSLKAGTGNTEAFF,TGTGCCAGCAGCTTAAAAGCGGGCACAGGGAACACTGAAGCTTTCTTT
.,few,TRBJ1-6,TRBV5-4,CASSLGQGYNSPLHF,TGTGCCAGCAGCTTGGGGCAGGGCTATAATTCACCCCTCCACTTT
TRBD1,.,TRBJ2-5,TRBV19,CASSLRDSPQETQYF,TGTGCCAGTAGTCTACGGGACAGCCCCCAAGAGACCCAGTACTTC
.,.,TRBJ2-7,TRBV5-8,CASSLYYEQYF,TGTGCCAGCAGCCTCTATTACGAGCAGTACTTC
.,few,TRBJ1-6,TRBV6-5,CASNYRDTYSPLHF,TGTGCCAGCAATTACCGGGACACGTATTCACCCCTCCACTTT
TRBD1,.,TRBJ2-1,TRBV6-5,CASSYQWTGDEQFF,TGTGCCAGCAGTTATCAATGGACAGGGGATGAGCAGTTCTTC
TRBD2,.,TRBJ2-4,TRBV5-8,CATRTSLTGDIQYF,TGTGCCACAAGGACTAGCCTTACGGGGGACATTCAGTACTTC
TRBD1,few,TRBJ1-2,TRBV30,CAWSVDRGYGYTF,TGTGCCTGGAGTGTAGACAGGGGTTATGGCTACACCTTC
.,.,TRBJ2-1,TRBV9,CASSVGFVEANSYNEQFF,TGTGCCAGCAGCGTAGGGTTTGTGGAAGCGAATAGCTACAATGAGCAGTTCTTC
TRBD1,.,TRBJ1-6,TRBV5-1,CASKGQGNSPLHF,TGCGCCAGCAAAGGACAGGGGAATTCACCCCTCCACTTT
.,few,TRBJ1-2,TRBV19,CASQGSNNYGYTF,TGTGCCAGTCAGGGATCCAATAACTATGGCTACACCTTC